This T cell receptor beta chain was observed in a study of T cell repertoires in cytomegalovirus infection. Study at large: In the study, CMV epitopes included recently identified HLA-C-restricted and well-studied HLA-B-restricted ones. Evidence of both CMV infection and a matching HLA type came from public TCR beta signatures.

This clonotype appeared a single time. Its antigen is currently unknown. The CDR3 is 18 residues long. Germline V gives CDR1 LNHDA, CDR2 SQIVND (reference sequence). Between the trimmed V and J ends, which lost 1 base and 2 bases, there was a span of 19 bases. TCRdb used MiXCR to reprocess the reads, holding one entry per CDR3 protein. The sample holds a few hundred thousand distinct CDR3 sequences, approximately 32% seen once. Notes on the study in general: Summed frequency of shared TCR beta families picked out CMV carriers who also had the relevant HLA. Ex vivo, HLA-C-restricted CMV-specific TCR beta clonotypes prevailed over the rest of the response.

The material was cultured PBMCs, obtained from culture after CMV antigen stimulation. This clonotype was obtained from a human donor in good health (CMV status not recorded). Some clones in this sample may be carry-over from other donors' samples. The chain carries TRBV19 and TRBJ2-3, with D maybe TRBD2 (7 bases). CDR3 in amino acids: CASSIGFGGANPTDTQYF. The CDR3 bases are TGTGCCAGTAGTATAGGATTTGGGGGGGCCAACCCCACAGATACGCAGTATTTT.